This T cell receptor beta chain was sequenced during a study of cytomegalovirus exposure and HLA in healthy donors. General study findings and limits: Common viral pathogens seemed, in a later analysis, to connect with several of the most significant clusters. A list of approximately 150 TCR beta chains associated with cytomegalovirus was given.

The study ran its PCR with 60 Vbeta and 13 Jbeta primers. Libraries were prepared by immunoSEQ multiplex PCR; TCRdb keeps only in-frame clonotypes and omits some of them. The sample lists 150,000 to 200,000 clones, about 76% occurring once. As concerns this clone: The antigen is not known.

V shed 5 bases, J shed 6 bases, and the junction held 9 bases outside the gene matches. This CDR3 has 15 amino acids. Germline values: CDR1 SEHNR, CDR2 FQNEAQ (reference sequence). The clonotype was recovered from a woman aged 50 to 60 in good health and CMV-seronegative. Sample: PBMCs. V is TRBV7-9 and J is TRBJ1-4; 7 bases are a match to TRBD1. This chain's CDR3 is CASSQRTGLHEKLFF. DNA of the CDR3: TGTGCCAGCAGCCAGCGGACAGGCTTACATGAAAAACTGTTTTTT.